Below are 8 T cell receptor beta chains sequenced from a single sample in a study of neoadjuvant anti-PD-1 for oral cavity cancer. Sequenced by immunoSEQ multiplex PCR; TCRdb stores in-frame clones only, minus some. Among approximately 13,000 clones listed, about 73% were seen once. The time point here: after neoadjuvant nivolumab, at surgical resection. The sequences come from PBMCs, collected after nivolumab (anti-PD-1) treatment. The receptors stem from a person aged 35-80 years with oral cavity squamous cell carcinoma.

This rearrangement joins TRBV6-5 to TRBJ1-5; D call uncertain. There are 15 residues in the CDR3. Deletions cut 3 bases from V and 2 bases from J, with 11 bases between. Germline V gene sequence: CDR1 MNHEY, CDR2 SVGAGI. The DNA of the CDR3 is TGTGCCAGCAGTTATAGTGGGGTTGGCAATCAGCCCCAGCATTTT. Its protein is CASSYSGVGNQPQHF.

The V call is TRBV27, the J call TRBJ1-2, with D possibly matching TRBD1 (5 bases). The V end was cut by 4 bases, the J end by 3 bases, with 9 bases between. The CDR3 extends over 13 amino acids. CDR1 MNHEY and CDR2 SMNVEV come from the germline V gene (reference sequence). The CDR3 DNA follows: TGTGCCAGCAGTTCACAGGTTGACTATGGCTACACCTTC. Translation gives CASSSQVDYGYTF.

This clone was seen more than once but under ten times. This chain links TRBV5-1 with TRBJ1-1; D is unclear. This CDR3 is built from 15 residues. Germline assignment: CDR1 SGHRS and CDR2 YFSETQ. Trimming removed 4 bases at V and 1 base at J, with 14 bases between. The CDR3 reads CASSPVVSRNTEAFF. As DNA, the CDR3 is TGCGCCAGCAGCCCCGTTGTCAGTCGGAACACTGAAGCTTTCTTT.

The chain is built from TRBV10-2 and TRBJ2-7; 9 bases agree with TRBD2. V lost 7 bases and J lost 0; bases outside the gene matches: 7. This CDR3 spans 15 amino acids. Germline-derived CDR1 and CDR2 are WSHSY and SAAADI. The CDR3 nucleotides are TGCGCCAGCAAACTACTAGCGGGCGTCTCCTACGAGCAGTACTTC. This encodes CASKLLAGVSYEQYF.

This sequence joins TRBV5-1 and TRBJ2-5; D uncertain. Trimming took off 0 bases at V and 1 base at J, with 4 bases between the two ends. The CDR3 extends over 13 amino acids. The germline V gene has CDR1 SGHRS and CDR2 YFSETQ. The CDR3 sequence: CASSLASQETQYF. The CDR3 coding sequence is TGCGCCAGCAGCTTGGCCTCCCAAGAGACCCAGTACTTC.

The V call is TRBV7-8, the J call TRBJ1-2; tentatively, D is TRBD1 (5 bases). V lost 2 bases and J 3 bases, leaving 22 bases between the germline ends. CDR3 length: 18 amino acids. CDR1 is SGHVS, CDR2 FQNEAQ, per germline. The CDR3 sequence is CASSLSWLRQREDYGYTF. Here the CDR3 DNA reads TGTGCCAGCAGCTTATCGTGGCTAAGACAGAGAGAGGACTATGGCTACACCTTC.

The chain is built from TRBV29-1 and TRBJ2-1; TRBD2 aligns across 9 bases. Germline V gene sequence: CDR1 SQVTM, CDR2 ANQGSEA. The trim removed 3 bases at V and 11 bases at J, leaving 8 bases unmatched. This CDR3 region has 13 residues. Here the CDR3 DNA reads TGCAGCGTTGATTTGACTAGCGGTTTTCAGCAGTTCTTC. This encodes CSVDLTSGFQQFF.

By frequency in the sample, this clone is medium-sized. This chain uses TRBV11-2 with TRBJ1-2; 7 positions agree with TRBD1. This CDR3 comprises 13 residues. CDR1 and CDR2 (germline): SGHAT, FQNNGV. The V segment lost 4 bases and the J segment 4 bases; nucleotides outside the gene matches: 3. The CDR3 DNA reads TGTGCCAGCAGCTCGACAGGGATCTATGGCTACACCTTC. This translates into CASSSTGIYGYTF.